These T cell receptor beta chains were read from a single sample in a study of post-analysis software for immune sequencing data. TCRdb redid the calling of the PCR reads with MiXCR, one entry per CDR3 protein. The table lists approximately 660,000 distinct CDR3 sequences, about 60% of them singletons. Sequenced material: blood. The receptors derive from a girl under 10 years old with multiple sclerosis. Each CDR3 is given with its conserved first and last residue. D genes are given only for firm matches. Size values are once, few and many counts, or a class for expanded clones, and some rows have none.

d_call | j_call | v_call | cdr3_length | clone_size | cdr3_nt | cdr3_aa
NA | TRBJ2-6 | TRBV5-5 | 16 | few | TGTGCCAGCAGCTTGGTTGGGCTCTCTGGGGCCAACGTCCTGACTTTC | CASSLVGLSGANVLTF
TRBD2 | TRBJ2-3 | TRBV29-1 | 16 | NA | TGCAGCTTTTCCCGACTAGCGGGAGTTCGATGGGATACGCAGTATTTT | CSFSRLAGVRWDTQYF
NA | TRBJ2-7 | TRBV3-1 | 14 | NA | TGTGCCAGCAGCCAACCGCCCCCTTACTACGAGCAGTACTTC | CASSQPPPYYEQYF
TRBD1 | TRBJ2-1 | TRBV10-3 | 15 | NA | TGTGCCATCAGTGTACAGGGGGAGAACCAAGAGACCCAGTTCTTC | CAISVQGENQETQFF
NA | TRBJ2-1 | TRBV7-8 | 13 | NA | TGTGCCAGTATGGATAGGGGGGCGGGTGAGCAGTTCTTC | CASMDRGAGEQFF
NA | TRBJ1-5 | TRBV6-1 | 13 | NA | TGTGCCAGCAGTGAAGGTCAGAATCAGCCCCAGCATTTT | CASSEGQNQPQHF
TRBD1 | TRBJ2-7 | TRBV10-3 | 14 | NA | TGTGCCATCAGGGGACAGGGGTCCTACAATGAGCAGTACTTC | CAIRGQGSYNEQYF
NA | TRBJ2-5 | TRBV3-1 | 16 | NA | TGTGCCAGCAGCCAAGGGAGCAGGGGAGGCGGAGAGACCCAGTACTTC | CASSQGSRGGGETQYF
NA | TRBJ2-1 | TRBV12-3/TRBV12-4 | 16 | NA | TGTGCCAGCAGTTCCTCCCTAGCGAGCTCCTACAATGAGCAGTTCTTC | CASSSSLASSYNEQFF
TRBD1 | TRBJ1-2 | TRBV9 | 15 | NA | TGTGCCAGCAGCGTATCCCGGACAGGGGGTTATGGCTACACCTTC | CASSVSRTGGYGYTF
NA | TRBJ2-5 | TRBV12-3/TRBV12-4 | 13 | many | TGTGCCAGCAGCTTGCTCGTGGGAGAGACCCAGTACTTC | CASSLLVGETQYF
NA | TRBJ2-1 | TRBV2 | 12 | many | TGTGCCAGCAGTGAAGGTGTCAATGAGCAGTTCTTC | CASSEGVNEQFF
NA | TRBJ1-2 | TRBV9 | 16 | few | TGTGCCAGCAGCGCACAGTCCGGGACCCTGAGTTATGGCTACACCTTC | CASSAQSGTLSYGYTF